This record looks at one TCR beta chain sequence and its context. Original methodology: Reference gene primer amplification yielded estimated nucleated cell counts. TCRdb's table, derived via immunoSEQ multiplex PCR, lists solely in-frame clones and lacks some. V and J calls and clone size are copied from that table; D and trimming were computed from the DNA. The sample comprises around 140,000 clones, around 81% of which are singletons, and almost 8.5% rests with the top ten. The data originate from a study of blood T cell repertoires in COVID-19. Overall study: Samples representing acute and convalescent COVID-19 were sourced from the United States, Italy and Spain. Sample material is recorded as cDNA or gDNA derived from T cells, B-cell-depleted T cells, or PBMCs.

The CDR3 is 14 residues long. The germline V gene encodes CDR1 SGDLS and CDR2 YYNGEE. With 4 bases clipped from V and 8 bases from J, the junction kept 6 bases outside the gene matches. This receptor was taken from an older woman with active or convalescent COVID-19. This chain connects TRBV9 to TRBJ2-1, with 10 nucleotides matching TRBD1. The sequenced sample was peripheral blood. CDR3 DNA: TGTGCCAGCAGCCTCAGACAGGGGGCGGATGAGCAGTTCTTC. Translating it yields CASSLRQGADEQFF.